The T cell receptor (beta chain) under discussion was sequenced for a study of cytomegalovirus exposure and HLA in healthy donors. General observations from the study: Among TCR beta chains, those listed as cytomegalovirus-associated numbered over 150. Later analysis associated a missense DCLRE1C variant with TCR beta V- and J-gene trimming. The authors later found TCR association rates varying by HLA locus, with DRB1 most and HLA-C fewest.

For this clone: Its cognate antigen is unknown.

The PCR employed 60 Vbeta primers together with 13 Jbeta primers. The table came from immunoSEQ multiplex PCR; TCRdb's copy has only in-frame clones and leaves some out. The sample shows about 200,000 clones, roughly 80% of them seen only once. Germline-derived CDR1 and CDR2 are MDHEN and SYDVKM. This CDR3 contains 16 residues. The V end lost 0 bases, the J end lost 5 bases, and 14 bases lay between the germline ends. The clonotype originates from a middle-aged man in good health and CMV-seronegative. This chain connects TRBV28 to TRBJ2-1, with a weak D call TRBD2 (6 bases). Sequenced sample: PBMCs. Here the CDR3 DNA reads TGTGCCAGCAGTTTATGGCACTCTAGCGCTAACAATGAGCAGTTCTTC. As protein: CASSLWHSSANNEQFF.